Listed here are 30 T cell receptor beta chains from one sample, sequenced in a study of T-cell reconstitution after alpha-beta-depleted transplantation in children. Unique molecular identifiers were built into the TCRbeta library. MiXCR, run by TCRdb on the PCR reads, gives a single entry per CDR3 protein. The sample records 77,000 or so distinct CDR3 sequences, approximately 18% being singletons. The sample in question was PBMCs, mostly from graft donor cells, obtained 360 days after TCRalphabeta/CD19-depleted stem cell transplant. The receptors here all came from a male patient between 2 and 15 years old who had a stem cell transplant for acute lymphoblastic leukemia, so the T cells may come from the graft donor.

This clonotype was detected many times. V usage is TRBV5-1 and J usage is TRBJ2-1; 7 bases align to TRBD1. Per germline, CDR1 SGHRS and CDR2 YFSETQ. V trimming: 3 bases; J trimming: 2 bases; junction bases outside the gene matches: 2. The CDR3 is made up of 14 amino acids. As DNA, the CDR3 is TGCGCCAGCAGCTGGACAGGAACCTACAATGAGCAGTTCTTC. Protein: CASSWTGTYNEQFF.

This clonotype was found many times. The gene calls are TRBV5-1 and TRBJ2-3, with D tentatively TRBD1 (6 bases). Germline CDR1 is SGHRS and CDR2 is YFSETQ. V gave up 5 bases and J gave up 4 bases, with 14 bases separating them. The CDR3 covers 14 residues. In DNA form, the CDR3 reads TGCGCCAGCAGAGACAGGCCCGGCGCAGATACGCAGTATTTT. Residues: CASRDRPGADTQYF. Based on the CDR3 plus reference TRBV5-1 and TRBJ2-3, the full variable domain is KAGVTQTPRYLIKTRGQQVTLSCSPISGHRSVSWYQQTPGQGLQFLFEYFSETQRNKGNFPGRFSGRQFSNSRSEMNVSTLELGDSALYLCASRDRPGADTQYFGPGTRLTVL.

The sample holds one count of this clonotype. V is TRBV7-9 and J is TRBJ2-5; 9 bases align to TRBD1. The J segment lost 3 bases and the V segment lost 3 bases, leaving 5 bases of the junction unmatched. CDR1 is SEHNR, CDR2 FQNEAQ, per germline (reference sequence). The CDR3 length is 15 residues. The CDR3: CASSFRGQGKETQYF. In DNA form, the CDR3 reads TGTGCCAGCAGCTTTAGGGGACAGGGTAAAGAGACCCAGTACTTC.

This clonotype was counted ten times or more. This chain joins TRBV7-9 and TRBJ1-2; D unresolved. Germline values: CDR1 SEHNR, CDR2 FQNEAQ (reference sequence). V lost 3 bases and J 4 bases, leaving 12 bases between the germline ends. This CDR3 spans 14 amino acids. CDR3 nucleotides: TGTGCCAGCAGCTTGGCGGGGATATTCTATGGCTACACCTTC. Its protein is CASSLAGIFYGYTF.

The rearrangement links TRBV28 to TRBJ2-7, with TRBD2 matching 11 bases. The ends lost 5 bases at V and 2 bases at J; junction bases unmatched: 5. The CDR3 contains 15 residues. Per germline, CDR1 MDHEN and CDR2 SYDVKM. The chain's CDR3 is CASSGGGLAAYEQYF. The DNA for the CDR3 is TGTGCCAGCAGTGGAGGGGGACTAGCGGCCTACGAGCAGTACTTC.

This clonotype was detected only a few times. The chain joins TRBV4-1 to TRBJ2-3; maybe TRBD2 (5 bases). The CDR3 spans 14 residues. Germline V lookup: CDR1 MGHRA, CDR2 YSYEKL. Between the trimmed V and J ends, which lost 4 bases and 2 bases, there was a span of 10 bases. This CDR3 reads CASSPGLHTDTQYF. The CDR3 DNA sequence: TGCGCCAGCAGCCCTGGACTTCACACAGATACGCAGTATTTT.

This clonotype was counted a few times. CDR3 DNA sequence: TGTGCCAGCAGAGACAGGGGAATCGGCAGTGGTGAGCAGTTCTTC. It encodes CASRDRGIGSGEQFF. V gene TRBV2 combines with J gene TRBJ2-1, with TRBD1 identical over 8 bases. CDR3 length equals 15 residues. V was pared by 6 bases and J by 9 bases, with 13 bases of the junction left unmatched. CDR1 is SNHLY and CDR2 is FYNNEI in the germline V gene.

The sample holds many counts of this clonotype. The chain uses TRBV7-2 and TRBJ2-3, with D possibly TRBD2 on 5 matching bases. Germline-derived CDR1 and CDR2 are SGHTA and FQGNSA. Between the trimmed V and J ends, which lost 2 bases and 5 bases, there was a span of 11 bases. This CDR3 has 14 residues. Here the CDR3 reads CASSLNWEQDTQYF. CDR3 nucleotide sequence: TGTGCCAGCAGCTTAAATTGGGAGCAAGATACGCAGTATTTT.

The chain combines TRBV7-6 with TRBJ2-7, with D tentatively TRBD1 (6 bases). Trimming stripped 5 bases from V and 4 bases from J, with 12 bases between. Per germline, CDR1 SGHVS and CDR2 FNYEAQ. The CDR3 consists of 13 residues. CDR3 loop: CASSIQQGYEQYF. The CDR3 DNA is TGTGCCAGCAGCATCCAACAGGGATACGAGCAGTACTTC.

The gene calls are TRBV11-2 and TRBJ2-7, with D perhaps matching TRBD2 (6 bases). V lost 5 bases to trimming and J lost 6 bases, with 20 bases between them. The CDR3 runs to 15 residues. Germline CDR1 reads SGHAT; CDR2 reads FQNNGV. In DNA form, the CDR3 reads TGTGCCAGCAGCCTGAATCGGCCAGCGGGTGGCGAGCAGTACTTC. This encodes CASSLNRPAGGEQYF. Looking up the rest from reference TRBV11-2 and TRBJ2-7 gives the full variable domain: EAGVAQSPRYKIIEKRQSVAFWCNPISGHATLYWYQQILGQGPKLLIQFQNNGVVDDSQLPKDRFSAERLKGVDSTLKIQPAKLEDSAVYLCASSLNRPAGGEQYFGPGTRLTVT.

Here the CDR3 DNA reads TGTGCCAGCAGCCCGTACTACGAGCAGTACTTC. Amino acids: CASSPYYEQYF. This chain joins TRBV7-9 and TRBJ2-7; no reliable D call. The ends were cut back, 5 bases at V and 3 bases at J, with 5 bases in the middle. Germline CDR1 and CDR2: SEHNR and FQNEAQ (reference sequence). The CDR3 runs 11 residues. Full variable domain (remainder filled in from reference TRBV7-9 and TRBJ2-7): DTGVSQNPRHKITKRGQNVTFRCDPISEHNRLYWYRQTLGQGPEFLTYFQNEAQLEKSRLLSDRFSAERPKGSFSTLEIQRTEQGDSAMYLCASSPYYEQYFGPGTRLTVT.

The rearrangement uses TRBV19 and TRBJ2-1; D not certain. The V and J ends lost 5 bases and 6 bases respectively, with 11 bases between them. The CDR3 sequence is 13 residues long. Germline V gene lookup returns CDR1 LNHDA and CDR2 SQIVND (reference sequence). CDR3 coding DNA: TGTGCCAGTAGTCCCCGGGCTCGCAATGAGCAGTTCTTC. Amino acids: CASSPRARNEQFF.

The chain joins TRBV29-1 to TRBJ2-7; D unresolved. Germline loops: CDR1 SQVTM, CDR2 ANQGSEA. The CDR3 has 12 amino acids. Trimming pared 7 bases from V and 3 bases from J, leaving 13 bases between. The CDR3: CSAVDWDYEQYF. The CDR3 DNA follows: TGCAGCGCCGTGGATTGGGACTACGAGCAGTACTTC.

This clonotype came up a few times. The chain recombines TRBV30 with TRBJ2-4; TRBD1 aligns across 10 bases. The CDR3 runs 14 residues. V shed 3 bases and J 3 bases; nucleotides not matched to a gene: 2. CDR1 GTSNPN and CDR2 SVGIG come from the germline V gene (reference sequence). The CDR3 spells CAWSRTGGKNIQYF. The CDR3 nucleotides read TGTGCCTGGAGCCGGACAGGGGGCAAAAACATTCAGTACTTC.

The V gene is TRBV12-3 or TRBV12-4, the J gene TRBJ2-2; 8 bases fit TRBD1. This CDR3 has 16 amino acids. The trim removed 5 bases at V and 3 bases at J, leaving 8 bases unmatched. The CDR3 DNA follows: TGTGCCAGCAGTCCCACAGGGGGAAGGGACACCGGGGAGCTGTTTTTT. It is translated as CASSPTGGRDTGELFF.

This chain links TRBV24-1 with TRBJ1-5; 7 bases are shared with TRBD1. Germline-derived CDR1 and CDR2 are KGHDR and SFDVKD. The V segment lost 2 bases and the J segment 2 bases; nucleotides outside the gene matches: 11. This CDR3 contains 18 residues. The CDR3 protein is CATSDSRRPGGRNQPQHF. The CDR3 DNA is TGTGCCACCAGTGATTCCCGAAGGCCAGGGGGACGCAATCAGCCCCAGCATTTT.

The rearrangement links TRBV6-5 to TRBJ2-7, with TRBD1 identical over 9 bases. Looked up from germline, CDR1 is MNHEY and CDR2 is SVGAGI. With V trimmed by 2 bases and J by 2 bases, 4 bases remained unmatched. The CDR3 contains 15 residues. CDR3 loop: CASSYIRDRAYEQYF. In DNA, the CDR3 is TGTGCCAGCAGTTACATCCGGGACAGGGCCTACGAGCAGTACTTC.

J is TRBJ1-1 and V is TRBV20-1; a possible D gene is TRBD1 (6 bases). The CDR3 runs 14 residues. Trimming pared 3 bases from V and 4 bases from J, leaving 15 bases between. Per germline, CDR1 DFQATT and CDR2 SNEGSKA (reference sequence). CDR3: CSARDTGKSTEAFF. As DNA, the CDR3 is TGCAGTGCTAGGGATACAGGGAAAAGCACTGAAGCTTTCTTT.

Only a few counts were recorded for this clonotype. J is TRBJ2-2 and V is TRBV5-1; the D is unclear. CDR1 is SGHRS and CDR2 is YFSETQ in the germline V gene. V was trimmed by 1 base and J by 0 bases, leaving 7 bases between them. CDR3 length: 15 residues. CDR3 DNA sequence: TGCGCCAGCAGCTTGTCCACCGCGAACACCGGGGAGCTGTTTTTT. Translation: CASSLSTANTGELFF. Drawing the rest from reference TRBV5-1 and TRBJ2-2, the complete variable domain is KAGVTQTPRYLIKTRGQQVTLSCSPISGHRSVSWYQQTPGQGLQFLFEYFSETQRNKGNFPGRFSGRQFSNSRSEMNVSTLELGDSALYLCASSLSTANTGELFFGEGSRLTVL.

This clonotype was picked up many times. This chain joins TRBV24-1 and TRBJ2-1; no definite D call. The CDR3 is 12 residues long. V was trimmed by 4 bases and J by 5 bases, leaving 5 bases between them. Germline lookup yields CDR1 KGHDR and CDR2 SFDVKD. In DNA, the CDR3 is TGTGCCACCAGTGAACGGGACAATGAGCAGTTCTTC. This translates into CATSERDNEQFF.

J is TRBJ2-7 and V is TRBV20-1, with 7 bases lining up with TRBD2. The CDR3 runs to 16 residues. Germline lookup yields CDR1 DFQATT and CDR2 SNEGSKA (reference sequence). J lost 2 bases, V lost 1 base, and 11 bases had no gene match. The DNA of the CDR3 is TGCAGTGCTAGAGCAGGGACCGGGACTAAAACCTACGAGCAGTACTTC. Amino acids: CSARAGTGTKTYEQYF.

The rearrangement joins TRBV5-1 to TRBJ2-1; 11 bases are a match to TRBD1. With V trimmed by 0 bases and J by 9 bases, 5 bases remained unmatched. The CDR3 is 15 residues long. Germline V gene lookup returns CDR1 SGHRS and CDR2 YFSETQ. The CDR3 is CASSLGTGGSSEQFF. The CDR3 DNA reads as TGCGCCAGCAGCTTGGGGACAGGGGGCTCGAGTGAGCAGTTCTTC. The variable domain in full, with the rest retrieved from reference TRBV5-1 and TRBJ2-1, is KAGVTQTPRYLIKTRGQQVTLSCSPISGHRSVSWYQQTPGQGLQFLFEYFSETQRNKGNFPGRFSGRQFSNSRSEMNVSTLELGDSALYLCASSLGTGGSSEQFFGPGTRLTVL.

This clonotype was recorded at least ten times. This chain uses TRBV29-1 with TRBJ2-1, with D unresolved. Germline CDR1 reads SQVTM; CDR2 reads ANQGSEA. V lost 3 bases to trimming and J lost 2 bases, with 14 bases between them. This CDR3 region has 15 residues. Here the CDR3 reads CSVDPGPSPYNEQFF. The CDR3 nucleotides are TGCAGCGTTGACCCCGGCCCGAGTCCCTACAATGAGCAGTTCTTC.

This clonotype qualifies as medium-sized. This sequence joins TRBV24-1 and TRBJ2-2; tentative D call: TRBD1 (5 bases). The CDR3 contains 17 residues. Trimming shortened V by 2 bases and J by 4 bases, and 16 bases separated the two germline ends. In germline, CDR1 is KGHDR, CDR2 SFDVKD. CDR3 sequence reads: CATSDSSPAGITGELFF. CDR3 coding DNA: TGTGCCACCAGTGATTCCTCTCCTGCAGGGATCACCGGGGAGCTGTTTTTT.

This clonotype showed up just a few times. V usage is TRBV12-3 or TRBV12-4 and J usage is TRBJ2-3; the match to TRBD2 covers 7 bases. Unmatched junction bases numbered 9, after V lost 4 bases and J lost 2 bases. This CDR3 contains 16 residues. CDR3 loop: CASSWLLADPTDTQYF. The DNA for the CDR3 is TGTGCCAGCAGTTGGTTGCTAGCGGACCCCACAGATACGCAGTATTTT.

The CDR3 coding sequence is TGCAGTGCTAGAGATACTAGCGGGAGAGACGAGCAGTACTTC. This gives the protein CSARDTSGRDEQYF. The chain is built from TRBV20-1 and TRBJ2-7, with TRBD2 identical over 11 bases. The germline V gene encodes CDR1 DFQATT and CDR2 SNEGSKA (reference sequence). The CDR3 is 14 residues long. The V gene end was trimmed by 0 bases and the J gene end by 5 bases; junction bases not matched to a gene: 3.

The gene calls are TRBV6-5 and TRBJ2-7, with 14 bases identical to TRBD2. CDR3 length: 18 residues. V shed 0 bases and J 6 bases; nucleotides not matched to a gene: 10. Germline V lookup: CDR1 MNHEY, CDR2 SVGAGI. DNA of the CDR3: TGTGCCAGCAGTTACTCGGCCCCGGGACTAGCGGGAGTGGGCGAGCAGTACTTC. Amino acid sequence: CASSYSAPGLAGVGEQYF.

The J gene is TRBJ1-1, the V gene TRBV6-6; unclear D gene. The ends were cut back, 6 bases at V and 1 base at J, with 9 bases in the middle. The length of the CDR3 is 13 residues. The germline CDR1 and CDR2 sequences are MNHNY and SVGAGI (reference sequence). The CDR3 sequence is CASRPPANTEAFF. The CDR3 DNA reads TGTGCCAGCAGGCCCCCGGCGAACACTGAAGCTTTCTTT.

The rearrangement uses TRBV10-3 and TRBJ2-1, with 9 bases matching TRBD2. The V segment lost 1 base and the J segment 6 bases; nucleotides outside the gene matches: 7. Germline V gene sequence: CDR1 ENHRY, CDR2 SYGVKD. The CDR3 runs 16 residues. This CDR3 is CAISEWASGKSNEQFF. As DNA, the CDR3 is TGTGCCATCAGTGAGTGGGCTAGCGGGAAATCCAATGAGCAGTTCTTC.

This clonotype was picked up a small number of times. The V gene is TRBV11-2, the J gene TRBJ2-4; D is ambiguous. This CDR3 has 18 amino acids. V was pared by 2 bases and J by 2 bases, with 19 bases between. Germline assignment: CDR1 SGHAT and CDR2 FQNNGV. CDR3 DNA sequence: TGTGCCAGCAGCTTAAGGGCCAGAACCTCCGGAACCAAAAACATTCAGTACTTC. Translated: CASSLRARTSGTKNIQYF.